This T cell receptor (beta chain) was sequenced in a study of T cell repertoires in cytomegalovirus infection. Whole-study context: Both CMV infection and a matching HLA type were indicated by public TCR beta signatures. Whole-study findings and limits: Predominance within the ex vivo response was attributable to HLA-C-restricted CMV-specific TCR beta clonotypes. The study identified carriers of CMV plus the relevant HLA from cumulative public TCR beta family frequency.

This clonotype came up a few times. Antigen unknown. The CDR3 is 18 amino acids. Per the germline V gene, CDR1 is KGHDR and CDR2 is SFDVKD. Trimming cost V 0 bases and J 3 bases, with 14 bases left between them. MiXCR, run by TCRdb on the reads, gives a single entry per CDR3 protein. The sample contains almost 500,000 distinct CDR3 sequences, 10% to 12% of which appear only once. The origin of this receptor is a human donor in good health (CMV status not recorded). Some clones in this sample may be carry-over from other donors' samples. The chain is built from TRBV24-1 and TRBJ1-6; maybe TRBD1 (5 bases). The sample taken for sequencing was PBMCs. CDR3 in amino acids: CATSDLQAGTFYNSPLHF. CDR3 bases: TGTGCCACCAGTGATTTGCAGGCAGGGACCTTCTATAATTCACCCCTCCACTTT.